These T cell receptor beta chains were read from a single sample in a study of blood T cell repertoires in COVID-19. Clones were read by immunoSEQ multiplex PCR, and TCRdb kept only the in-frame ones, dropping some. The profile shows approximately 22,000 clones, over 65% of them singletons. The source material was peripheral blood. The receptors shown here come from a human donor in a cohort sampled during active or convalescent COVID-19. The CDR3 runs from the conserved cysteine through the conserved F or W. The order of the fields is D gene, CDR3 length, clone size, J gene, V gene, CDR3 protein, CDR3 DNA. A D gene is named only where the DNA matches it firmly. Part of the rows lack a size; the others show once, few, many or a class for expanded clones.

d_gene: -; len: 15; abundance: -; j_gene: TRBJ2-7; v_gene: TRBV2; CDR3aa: CASTVGRAQSYEQYF; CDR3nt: TGTGCCAGCACAGTCGGTAGAGCGCAGTCCTACGAGCAGTACTTC
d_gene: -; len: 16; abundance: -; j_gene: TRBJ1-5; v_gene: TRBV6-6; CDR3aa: CASSYSSSGWRKAQHF; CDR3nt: TGTGCCAGCAGTTACTCGAGCAGTGGGTGGAGAAAAGCCCAGCATTTT
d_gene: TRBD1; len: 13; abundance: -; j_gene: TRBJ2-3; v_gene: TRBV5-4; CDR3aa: CASSTGGTDTQYF; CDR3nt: TGTGCCAGCTCGACAGGGGGCACAGATACGCAGTATTTT
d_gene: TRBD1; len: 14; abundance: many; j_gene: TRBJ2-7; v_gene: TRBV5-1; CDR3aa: CASSPGTGGYEQYF; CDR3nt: TGCGCCAGCAGCCCCGGGACAGGGGGCTACGAGCAGTACTTC
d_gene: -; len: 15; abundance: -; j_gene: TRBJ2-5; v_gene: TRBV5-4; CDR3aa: CASSLARDNLETQYF; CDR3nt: TGTGCCAGCAGCTTGGCCCGGGACAACTTAGAGACCCAGTACTTC
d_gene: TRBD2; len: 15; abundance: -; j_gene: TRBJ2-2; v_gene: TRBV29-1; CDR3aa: CSVVSGRVKTGELFF; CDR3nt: TGCAGCGTTGTTAGCGGGAGAGTGAAGACCGGGGAGCTGTTTTTT
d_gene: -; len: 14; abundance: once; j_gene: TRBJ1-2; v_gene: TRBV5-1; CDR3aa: CASSRTGEVYGYTF; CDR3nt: TGCGCCAGCAGCAGAACAGGAGAAGTATATGGCTACACCTTC
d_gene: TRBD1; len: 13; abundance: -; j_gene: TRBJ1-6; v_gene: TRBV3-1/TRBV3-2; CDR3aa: CASQGQGNSPLHF; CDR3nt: TGTGCCAGTCAAGGACAGGGTAATTCACCCCTCCACTTT
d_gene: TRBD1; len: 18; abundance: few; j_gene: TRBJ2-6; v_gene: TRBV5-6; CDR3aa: CASSSLDRVGSGANVLTF; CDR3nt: TGTGCCAGCAGCTCTTTGGACAGGGTAGGGTCTGGGGCCAACGTCCTGACTTTC
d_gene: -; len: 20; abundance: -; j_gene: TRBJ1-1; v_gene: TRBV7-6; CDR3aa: CASSPQTGTSFEGVNTEAFF; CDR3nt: TGTGCCAGCAGCCCCCAAACCGGGACATCCTTCGAGGGGGTAAACACTGAAGCTTTCTTT
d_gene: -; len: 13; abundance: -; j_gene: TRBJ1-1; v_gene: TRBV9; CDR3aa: CASSGPWNTEAFF; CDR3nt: TGTGCCAGCAGCGGTCCGTGGAACACTGAAGCTTTCTTT
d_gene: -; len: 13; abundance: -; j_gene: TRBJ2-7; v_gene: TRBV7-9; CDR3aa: CASSFSFFYEQYF; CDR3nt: TGTGCCAGCAGCTTCTCTTTTTTCTACGAGCAGTACTTC
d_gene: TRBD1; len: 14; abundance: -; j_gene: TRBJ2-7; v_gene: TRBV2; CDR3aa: CASSEFNRGREQYF; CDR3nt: TGTGCCAGCAGTGAATTTAACAGGGGGCGGGAGCAGTACTTC
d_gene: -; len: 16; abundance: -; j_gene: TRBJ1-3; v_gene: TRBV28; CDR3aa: CASSLFTGGSGNTIYF; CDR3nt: TGTGCCAGCAGTTTATTCACAGGCGGCTCTGGAAACACCATATATTTT
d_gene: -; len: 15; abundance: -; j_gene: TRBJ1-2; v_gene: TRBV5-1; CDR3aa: CASSLDGTPNYGYTF; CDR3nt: TGCGCCAGCAGCTTGGATGGTACACCCAACTATGGCTACACCTTC
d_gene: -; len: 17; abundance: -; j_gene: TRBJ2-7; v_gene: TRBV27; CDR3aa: CASSLWSRGAKPYEQYF; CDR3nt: TGTGCCAGCAGTTTATGGTCCCGGGGGGCCAAACCCTACGAGCAGTACTTC
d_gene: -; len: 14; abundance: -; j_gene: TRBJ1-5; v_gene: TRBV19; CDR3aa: CASRPQGGNQPQHF; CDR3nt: TGTGCCAGTCGCCCGCAGGGCGGCAATCAGCCCCAGCATTTT
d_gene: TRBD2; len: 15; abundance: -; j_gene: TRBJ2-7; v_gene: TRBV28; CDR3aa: CASSLRGRPYYEQYF; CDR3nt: TGTGCCAGCAGTTTACGCGGGAGGCCTTACTACGAGCAGTACTTC
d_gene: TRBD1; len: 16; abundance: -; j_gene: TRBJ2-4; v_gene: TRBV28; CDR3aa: CASSYKTGGIKNIQYF; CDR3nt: TGTGCCAGCAGTTACAAGACAGGGGGGATCAAAAACATTCAGTACTTC
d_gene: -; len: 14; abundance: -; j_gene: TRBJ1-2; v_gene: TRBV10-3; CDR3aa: CAISGQSLNYGYTF; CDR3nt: TGTGCCATCAGTGGACAGTCACTTAACTATGGCTACACCTTC
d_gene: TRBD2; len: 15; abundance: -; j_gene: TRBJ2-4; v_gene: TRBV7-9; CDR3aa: CASSFPGLAENIQYF; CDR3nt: TGTGCCAGCAGCTTCCCGGGACTAGCGGAAAACATTCAGTACTTC
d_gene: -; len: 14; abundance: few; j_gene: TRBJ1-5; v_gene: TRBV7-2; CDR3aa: CASSPGDPGRPQHF; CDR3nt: TGTGCCAGCAGCCCAGGGGACCCAGGGCGGCCCCAGCATTTT
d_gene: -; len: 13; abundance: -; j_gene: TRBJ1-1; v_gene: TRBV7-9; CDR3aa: CASSPDSDTEAFF; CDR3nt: TGTGCCAGCAGCCCTGACTCGGACACTGAAGCTTTCTTT
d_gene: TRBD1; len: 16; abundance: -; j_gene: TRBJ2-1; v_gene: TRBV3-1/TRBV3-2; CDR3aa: CASSQVLGGRYNEQFF; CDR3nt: TGTGCCAGCAGCCAAGTTTTAGGGGGCCGCTACAATGAGCAGTTCTTC
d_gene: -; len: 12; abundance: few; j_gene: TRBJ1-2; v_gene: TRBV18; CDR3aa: CASSPTRGGYTF; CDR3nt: TGTGCCAGCTCACCCACAAGGGGGGGCTACACCTTC
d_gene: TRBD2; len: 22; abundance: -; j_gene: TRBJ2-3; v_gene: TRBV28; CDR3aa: CASSLYGRLAWAGGLGTDTQYF; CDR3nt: TGTGCCAGCAGTTTATATGGGAGGTTGGCCTGGGCGGGAGGATTAGGCACAGATACGCAGTATTTT
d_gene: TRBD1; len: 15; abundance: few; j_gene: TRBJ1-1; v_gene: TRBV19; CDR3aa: CASRLGTGVNTEAFF; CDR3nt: TGTGCCAGTAGGCTCGGGACAGGGGTGAACACTGAAGCTTTCTTT
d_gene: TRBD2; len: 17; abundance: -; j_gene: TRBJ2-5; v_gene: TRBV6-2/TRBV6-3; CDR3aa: CASSRRGGRPAGETQYF; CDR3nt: TGTGCCAGCAGCCGACGGGGCGGGAGGCCAGCCGGAGAGACCCAGTACTTC
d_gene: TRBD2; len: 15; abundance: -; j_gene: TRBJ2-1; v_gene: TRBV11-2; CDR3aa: CASSLVIGGTASGFF; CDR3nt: TGTGCCAGCAGCTTAGTTATCGGGGGGACTGCATCCGGGTTCTTC
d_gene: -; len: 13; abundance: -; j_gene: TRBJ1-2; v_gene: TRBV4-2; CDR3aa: CASSQEVLYGYTF; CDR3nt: TGTGCCAGCAGCCAAGAAGTCCTATATGGCTACACCTTC
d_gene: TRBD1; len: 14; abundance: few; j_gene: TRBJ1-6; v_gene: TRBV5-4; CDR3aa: CASSLTGGNSPLHF; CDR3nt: TGTGCCAGCAGCCTCACAGGGGGCAATTCACCCCTCCACTTT
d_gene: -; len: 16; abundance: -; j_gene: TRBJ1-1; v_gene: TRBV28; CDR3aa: CASSLRDTWLNTEAFF; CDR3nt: TGTGCCAGCAGTTTAAGGGACACATGGCTGAACACTGAAGCTTTCTTT
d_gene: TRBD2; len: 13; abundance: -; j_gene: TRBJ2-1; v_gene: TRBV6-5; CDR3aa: CATGLGIVNEQFF; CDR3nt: TGTGCCACCGGACTAGGTATAGTTAATGAGCAGTTCTTC
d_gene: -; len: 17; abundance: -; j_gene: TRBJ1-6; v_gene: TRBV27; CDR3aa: CASSFLPSGRATSPLHF; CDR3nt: TGTGCCAGCAGTTTCCTCCCTTCGGGAAGGGCAACCTCACCCCTCCACTTT
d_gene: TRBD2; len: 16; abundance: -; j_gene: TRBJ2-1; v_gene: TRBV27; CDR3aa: CASSPREGSSYNEQFF; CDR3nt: TGTGCCAGCAGCCCTCGGGAGGGAAGCTCCTACAATGAGCAGTTCTTC
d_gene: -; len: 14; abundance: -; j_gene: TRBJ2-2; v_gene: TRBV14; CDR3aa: CASSQDRGTGELFF; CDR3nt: TGTGCCAGCAGCCAAGACAGGGGCACCGGGGAGCTGTTTTTT
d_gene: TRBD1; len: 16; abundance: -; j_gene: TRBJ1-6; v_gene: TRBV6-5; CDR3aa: CASSYTRGQGSSPLHF; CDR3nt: TGTGCCAGCAGTTACACCCGAGGACAGGGAAGTTCACCCCTCCACTTT
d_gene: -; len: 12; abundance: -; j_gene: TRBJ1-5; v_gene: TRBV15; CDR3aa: CATSRGNQPQHF; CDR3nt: TGTGCCACCAGTCGGGGCAATCAGCCCCAGCATTTT
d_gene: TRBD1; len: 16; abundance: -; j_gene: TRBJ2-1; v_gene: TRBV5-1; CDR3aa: CASSPGQGATYNEQFF; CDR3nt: TGCGCCAGCAGCCCGGGACAGGGGGCTACCTACAATGAGCAGTTCTTC
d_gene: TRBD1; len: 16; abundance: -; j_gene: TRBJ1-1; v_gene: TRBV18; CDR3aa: CASSLSVGTGNTEAFF; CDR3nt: TGTGCCAGCTCACTCTCCGTTGGGACAGGGAACACTGAAGCTTTCTTT
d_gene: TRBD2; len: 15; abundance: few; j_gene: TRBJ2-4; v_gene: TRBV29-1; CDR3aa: CSVVGGGSKENIQYF; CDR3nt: TGCAGCGTTGTCGGTGGCGGGAGTAAGGAAAACATTCAGTACTTC
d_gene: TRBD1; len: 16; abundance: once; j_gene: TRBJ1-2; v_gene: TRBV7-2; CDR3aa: CASSPRGQGAFYGYTF; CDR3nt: TGTGCCAGCAGCCCCAGGGGACAGGGGGCCTTCTATGGCTACACCTTC
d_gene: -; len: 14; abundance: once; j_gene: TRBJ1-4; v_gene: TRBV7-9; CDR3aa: CASSLAAPNEKLFF; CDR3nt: TGTGCCAGCAGCTTAGCAGCCCCTAATGAAAAACTGTTTTTT
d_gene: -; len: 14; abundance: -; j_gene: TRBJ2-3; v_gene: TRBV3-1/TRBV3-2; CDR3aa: CASSQAGLTDTQYF; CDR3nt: TGTGCCAGCAGCCAAGCGGGTCTAACAGATACGCAGTATTTT
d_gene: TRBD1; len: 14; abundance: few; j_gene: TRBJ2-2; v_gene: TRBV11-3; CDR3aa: CASSSQGAGGELFF; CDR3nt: TGTGCCAGCAGTTCACAGGGGGCAGGCGGGGAGCTGTTTTTT
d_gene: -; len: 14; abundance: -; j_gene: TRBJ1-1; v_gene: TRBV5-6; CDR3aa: CASSSVDGNTEAFF; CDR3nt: TGTGCCAGCAGCAGCGTCGACGGAAACACTGAAGCTTTCTTT
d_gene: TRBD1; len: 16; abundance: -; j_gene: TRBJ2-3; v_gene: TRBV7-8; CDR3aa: CASSPRTGRTTDTQYF; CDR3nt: TGTGCCAGCAGCCCCCGGACAGGGAGAACCACAGATACGCAGTATTTT
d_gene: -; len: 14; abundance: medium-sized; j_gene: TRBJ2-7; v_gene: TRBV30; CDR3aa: CAWTPGLYSYEQYF; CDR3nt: TGTGCCTGGACCCCGGGACTGTACTCCTACGAGCAGTACTTC
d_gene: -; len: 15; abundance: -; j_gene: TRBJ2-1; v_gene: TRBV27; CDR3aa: CASSLNSPGYNEQFF; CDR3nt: TGTGCCAGCAGTTTAAACTCCCCCGGGTACAATGAGCAGTTCTTC
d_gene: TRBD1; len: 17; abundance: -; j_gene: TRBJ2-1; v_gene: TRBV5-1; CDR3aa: CASSPGTGGPYYNEQFF; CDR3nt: TGCGCCAGCAGCCCAGGGACAGGGGGTCCCTACTACAATGAGCAGTTCTTC
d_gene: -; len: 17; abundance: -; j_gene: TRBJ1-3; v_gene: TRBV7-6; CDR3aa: CASSLTPFSFSGNTIYF; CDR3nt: TGTGCCAGCAGCCTAACCCCCTTTTCGTTCTCTGGAAACACCATATATTTT